This is a list of T cell receptor beta chains from one sample in a study of CD8 T cells in ankylosing spondylitis. TCRdb reprocessed the 5' RACE reads with MiXCR, giving one entry per CDR3 protein. The sample has fewer than 400,000 distinct CDR3 sequences, 20% to 25% seen once; the top ten hold roughly a sixth. Input material: blood, either unsorted or a sorted T cell fraction (not recorded which). The receptors come from a male donor with ankylosing spondylitis. The conserved cysteine and the conserved F or W are not part of the CDR3 here. A D gene is named only where the DNA matches it firmly. Expanded clones are given a class, and other clones once, few, many or no size at all.

>TRBV5-1|TRBD2|TRBJ2-3|few
ASRRSGSSGYTDTQY
>TRBV10-1|NA|TRBJ2-3|few
ASSAHGDTQY
>TRBV2|NA|TRBJ2-2|NA
ASSVGDIRTGELF
>TRBV5-1|NA|TRBJ1-5|once
ASSLDAGGNQPQH
>TRBV12-3/TRBV12-4|TRBD1|TRBJ2-3|many
ASSPGTGQEDTQY
>TRBV6-2/TRBV6-3|NA|TRBJ2-7|many
ASTVSGTYEQY
>TRBV28|NA|TRBJ2-7|NA
ASSLTEPTEQY
>TRBV29-1|TRBD2|TRBJ2-2|NA
GGEMGTGELF
>TRBV12-3/TRBV12-4|NA|TRBJ1-4|NA
ASRGAFDGKLF
>TRBV5-1|NA|TRBJ2-3|few
ASSLDFSSTDTQY
>TRBV29-1|NA|TRBJ2-3|NA
SVGGATDTQY
>TRBV6-1|TRBD2|TRBJ2-1|many
ASHAGGTYNEQF
>TRBV7-2|NA|TRBJ1-5|few
ASRSGGSQPQH
>TRBV6-5|TRBD2|TRBJ2-2|few
ASSSRLAGVGGELF
>TRBV7-2|NA|TRBJ1-1|few
ASSLLSEAF
>TRBV5-6|NA|TRBJ2-3|few
ASSLGRISTDTQY
>TRBV6-1|TRBD1|TRBJ1-5|NA
ASSTRGEYQPQH
>TRBV21-1|NA|TRBJ2-2|few
ASSKEGCLVSVGELF
>TRBV29-1|NA|TRBJ1-1|many
SVVSMNTEAF
>TRBV15|TRBD2|TRBJ2-1|NA
ATSRDAPGTSYYNEQF
>TRBV19|NA|TRBJ2-1|NA
ASSKTGVVYEQF
>TRBV5-8|NA|TRBJ2-5|NA
ATGLETQY
>TRBV6-1|TRBD2|TRBJ2-5|few
ASSTPWGGETQY